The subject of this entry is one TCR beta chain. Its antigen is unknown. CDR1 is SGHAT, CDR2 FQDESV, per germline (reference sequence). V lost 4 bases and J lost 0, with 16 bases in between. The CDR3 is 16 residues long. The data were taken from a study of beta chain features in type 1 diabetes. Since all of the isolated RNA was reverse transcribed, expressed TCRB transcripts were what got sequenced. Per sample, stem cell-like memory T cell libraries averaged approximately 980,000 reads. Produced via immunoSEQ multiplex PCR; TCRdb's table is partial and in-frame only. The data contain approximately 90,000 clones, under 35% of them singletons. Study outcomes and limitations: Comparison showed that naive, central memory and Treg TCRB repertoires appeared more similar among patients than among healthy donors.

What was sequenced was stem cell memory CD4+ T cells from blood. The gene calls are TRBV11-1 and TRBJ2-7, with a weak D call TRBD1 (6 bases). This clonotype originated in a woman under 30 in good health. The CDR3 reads CASSSIPPGASYEQYF. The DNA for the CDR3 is TGTGCCAGCAGCTCTATCCCCCCAGGGGCCTCCTACGAGCAGTACTTC.